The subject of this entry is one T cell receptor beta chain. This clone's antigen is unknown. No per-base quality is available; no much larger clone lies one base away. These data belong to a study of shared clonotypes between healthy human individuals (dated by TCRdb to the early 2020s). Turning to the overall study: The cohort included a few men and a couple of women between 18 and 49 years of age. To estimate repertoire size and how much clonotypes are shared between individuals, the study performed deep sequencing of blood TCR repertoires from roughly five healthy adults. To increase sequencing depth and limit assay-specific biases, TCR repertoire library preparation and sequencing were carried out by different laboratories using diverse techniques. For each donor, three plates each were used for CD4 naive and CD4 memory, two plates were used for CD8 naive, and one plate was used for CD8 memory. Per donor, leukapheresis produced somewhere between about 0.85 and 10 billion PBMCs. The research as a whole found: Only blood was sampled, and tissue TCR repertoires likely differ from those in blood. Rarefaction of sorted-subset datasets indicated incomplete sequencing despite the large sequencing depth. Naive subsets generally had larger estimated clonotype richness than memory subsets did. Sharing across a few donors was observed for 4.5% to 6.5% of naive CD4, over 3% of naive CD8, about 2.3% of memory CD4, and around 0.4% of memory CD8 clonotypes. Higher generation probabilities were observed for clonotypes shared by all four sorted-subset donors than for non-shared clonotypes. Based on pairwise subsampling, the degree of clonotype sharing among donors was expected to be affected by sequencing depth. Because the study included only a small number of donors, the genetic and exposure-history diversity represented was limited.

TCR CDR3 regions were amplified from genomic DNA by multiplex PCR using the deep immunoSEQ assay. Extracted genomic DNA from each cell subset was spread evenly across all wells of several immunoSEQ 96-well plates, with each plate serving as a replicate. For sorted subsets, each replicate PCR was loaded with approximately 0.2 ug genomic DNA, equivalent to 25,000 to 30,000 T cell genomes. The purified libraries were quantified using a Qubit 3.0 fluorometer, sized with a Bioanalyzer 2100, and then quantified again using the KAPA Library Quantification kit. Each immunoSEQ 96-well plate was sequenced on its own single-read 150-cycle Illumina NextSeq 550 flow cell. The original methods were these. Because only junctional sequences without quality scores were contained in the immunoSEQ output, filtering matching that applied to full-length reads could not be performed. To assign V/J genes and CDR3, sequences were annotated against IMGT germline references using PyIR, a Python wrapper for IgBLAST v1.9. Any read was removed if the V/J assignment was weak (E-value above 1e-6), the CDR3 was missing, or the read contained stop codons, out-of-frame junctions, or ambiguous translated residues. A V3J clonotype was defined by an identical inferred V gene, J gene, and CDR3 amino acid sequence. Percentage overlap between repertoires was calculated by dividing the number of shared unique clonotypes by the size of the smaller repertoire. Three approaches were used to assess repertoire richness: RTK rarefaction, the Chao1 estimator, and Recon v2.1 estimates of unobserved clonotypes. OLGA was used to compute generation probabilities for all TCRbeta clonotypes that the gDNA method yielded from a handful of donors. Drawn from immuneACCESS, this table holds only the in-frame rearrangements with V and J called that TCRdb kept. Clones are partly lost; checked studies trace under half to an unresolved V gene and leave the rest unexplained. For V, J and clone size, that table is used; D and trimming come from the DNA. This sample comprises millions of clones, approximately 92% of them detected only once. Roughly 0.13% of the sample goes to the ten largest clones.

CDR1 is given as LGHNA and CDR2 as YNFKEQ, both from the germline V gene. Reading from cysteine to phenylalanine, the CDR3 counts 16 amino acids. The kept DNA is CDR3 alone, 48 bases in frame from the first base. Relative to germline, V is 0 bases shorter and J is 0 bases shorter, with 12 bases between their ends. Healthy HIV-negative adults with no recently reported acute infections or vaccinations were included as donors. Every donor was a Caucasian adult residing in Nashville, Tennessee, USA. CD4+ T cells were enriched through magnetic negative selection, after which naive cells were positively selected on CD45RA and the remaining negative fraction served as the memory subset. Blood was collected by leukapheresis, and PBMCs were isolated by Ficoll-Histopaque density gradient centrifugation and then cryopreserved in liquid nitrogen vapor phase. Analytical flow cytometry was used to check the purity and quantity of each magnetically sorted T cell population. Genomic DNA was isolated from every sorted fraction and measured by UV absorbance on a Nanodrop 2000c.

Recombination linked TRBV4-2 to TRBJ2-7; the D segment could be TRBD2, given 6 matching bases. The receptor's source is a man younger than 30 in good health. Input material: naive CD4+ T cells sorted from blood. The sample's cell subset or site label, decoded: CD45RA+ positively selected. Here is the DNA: TGTGCCAGCAGCCAAGATTGGAGGGGCTACTCCTACGAGCAGTACTTC. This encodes CASSQDWRGYSYEQYF.